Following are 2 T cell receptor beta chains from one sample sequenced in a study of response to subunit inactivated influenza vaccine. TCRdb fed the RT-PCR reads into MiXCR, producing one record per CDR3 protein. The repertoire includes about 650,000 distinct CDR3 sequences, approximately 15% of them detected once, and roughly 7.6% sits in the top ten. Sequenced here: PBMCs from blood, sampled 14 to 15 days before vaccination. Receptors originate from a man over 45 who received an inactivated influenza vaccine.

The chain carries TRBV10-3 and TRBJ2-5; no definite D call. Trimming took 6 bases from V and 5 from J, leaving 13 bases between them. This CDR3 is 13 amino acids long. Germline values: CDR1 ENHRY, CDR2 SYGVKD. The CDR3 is CAISVDRKETQYF. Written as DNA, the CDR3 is TGTGCCATCAGCGTTGACCGAAAGGAGACCCAGTACTTC.

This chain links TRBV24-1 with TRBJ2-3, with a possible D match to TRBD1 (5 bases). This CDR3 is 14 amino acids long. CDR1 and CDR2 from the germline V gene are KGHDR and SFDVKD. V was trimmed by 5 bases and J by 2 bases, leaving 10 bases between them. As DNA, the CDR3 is TGTGCCACCAGTGGTCAGGGTTACACAGATACGCAGTATTTT. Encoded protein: CATSGQGYTDTQYF.